A selection of T cell receptor beta chains follows, all from one sample in a study of blood T cell repertoires in COVID-19. Sequencing was performed with immunoSEQ multiplex PCR; in TCRdb, only in-frame clones are kept and a portion is missing. The sample carries fewer than 350,000 clones, 65% to 90% recorded once. Sequencing was performed on peripheral blood. These receptors were taken from a human donor in a cohort sampled during active COVID-19. Both conserved end residues are part of each CDR3. Each record gives: CDR3 DNA, CDR3 protein, V gene, D gene, J gene, clone size. The D gene is left open where the match is weak. Only some rows state a clone size, as once, few, many or a class for expanded clones.

DNA: TGCGCCAGCAGTTCGACAGGGACGTATTCACCCCTCCACTTT; CDR3: CASSSTGTYSPLHF; V: TRBV5-1; D: TRBD1; J: TRBJ1-6; size: -
DNA: TGTGCCAGCAGAGGGACAGGGGACGAGCAGTACTTC; CDR3: CASRGTGDEQYF; V: TRBV3-1/TRBV3-2; D: TRBD1; J: TRBJ2-7; size: -
DNA: TGTGCCAGCAGCTTGGGACTAGCGGGGGGGAAAAACATTCAGTACTTC; CDR3: CASSLGLAGGKNIQYF; V: TRBV12-1; D: -; J: TRBJ2-4; size: -
DNA: TGTGCCACCAGTGATGGGGGCAGGGATACGCAGTATTTT; CDR3: CATSDGGRDTQYF; V: TRBV24-1; D: -; J: TRBJ2-3; size: -
DNA: TGCGCCAGCAGCCAAGATTATCCCACTAGCGGACGCACAGATACGCAGTATTTT; CDR3: CASSQDYPTSGRTDTQYF; V: TRBV4-1; D: TRBD2; J: TRBJ2-3; size: -
DNA: TGCGCCAGCAGCCCCCAGGGCCTAGGGTCACCCCTCCACTTT; CDR3: CASSPQGLGSPLHF; V: TRBV5-1; D: -; J: TRBJ1-6; size: once
DNA: TGCAGTGCTAGGGACAGCTACGAGCAGTACTTC; CDR3: CSARDSYEQYF; V: TRBV20-1; D: -; J: TRBJ2-7; size: -
DNA: TGTGCCAGCAGCAAACAGGACGAAGAGACCCAGTACTTC; CDR3: CASSKQDEETQYF; V: TRBV9; D: -; J: TRBJ2-5; size: -
DNA: TGTGCCAGCAGCCGAACCGGGGGGCGCAATGAGCAGTTCTTC; CDR3: CASSRTGGRNEQFF; V: TRBV7-9; D: -; J: TRBJ2-1; size: -
DNA: TGTGCCAGCAGCCAAGATCCCCAGGGGGCAGATACGCAGTATTTT; CDR3: CASSQDPQGADTQYF; V: TRBV4-2; D: TRBD1; J: TRBJ2-3; size: once
DNA: TGTGCTACTTCGCATTCCGGGGAACTTTCCGAGCAGTACTTC; CDR3: CATSHSGELSEQYF; V: TRBV12-5; D: -; J: TRBJ2-7; size: -
DNA: TGTGCCAGCAGTTTAGCGCTACACAATGAGCAGTTCTTC; CDR3: CASSLALHNEQFF; V: TRBV12-3/TRBV12-4; D: -; J: TRBJ2-1; size: -
DNA: TGTGCCAGCAGGCCAGGTCCGGGGGGACCGGGCAAAAACATTCAGTACTTC; CDR3: CASRPGPGGPGKNIQYF; V: TRBV5-4; D: TRBD2; J: TRBJ2-4; size: -
DNA: TGTGCCAGCAGCTTCATAACAGGGGAGGTTATCTATGGCTACACCTTC; CDR3: CASSFITGEVIYGYTF; V: TRBV7-9; D: TRBD1; J: TRBJ1-2; size: -
DNA: TGTGCCATCAGATTAGGACAGGGTGCCTACGAGCAGTACTTC; CDR3: CAIRLGQGAYEQYF; V: TRBV10-3; D: TRBD1; J: TRBJ2-7; size: -
DNA: TGTGCCAGCAGCGTAGAATACACCCAAGAGACCCAGTACTTC; CDR3: CASSVEYTQETQYF; V: TRBV9; D: -; J: TRBJ2-5; size: -
DNA: TGTGCCAGCGCCGCGGGGGAGGCCTACGAGCAGTACTTC; CDR3: CASAAGEAYEQYF; V: TRBV9; D: TRBD2; J: TRBJ2-7; size: -
DNA: TGTGCCAGCTCACCAGGGACTAGCGGGGGGCCACACAGGCGCGATACGCAGTATTTT; CDR3: CASSPGTSGGPHRRDTQYF; V: TRBV18; D: TRBD2; J: TRBJ2-3; size: -
DNA: TGTGCCACCAGGGGGGGGAACACTGAAGCTTTCTTT; CDR3: CATRGGNTEAFF; V: TRBV24-1; D: -; J: TRBJ1-1; size: -
DNA: TGTGCCAGTAGTTCAGTGCGGGGGAGCACAGATACGCAGTATTTT; CDR3: CASSSVRGSTDTQYF; V: TRBV19; D: TRBD2; J: TRBJ2-3; size: once
DNA: TGCGCCAGCAGCCCGCAGGGGACTAGCGGGACCAATGAGCAGTTCTTC; CDR3: CASSPQGTSGTNEQFF; V: TRBV4-1; D: TRBD2; J: TRBJ2-1; size: -
DNA: TGTGCCAGCAGGGCCCCCCTAGCGGGGGGGCATGCGGATACGCAGTATTTT; CDR3: CASRAPLAGGHADTQYF; V: TRBV2; D: TRBD2; J: TRBJ2-3; size: -
DNA: TGTGCCAGCAGTTATGGGGGACACCTCAATCAGCCCCAGCATTTT; CDR3: CASSYGGHLNQPQHF; V: TRBV2; D: -; J: TRBJ1-5; size: few
DNA: TGTGCCAGCAGCTTGGGATCAGTTTACAATGAGCAGTTCTTC; CDR3: CASSLGSVYNEQFF; V: TRBV5-6; D: -; J: TRBJ2-1; size: -
DNA: TGTGCCAGCAAAATTTCTGGACAGGTCGCCTACGAGCAGTACTTC; CDR3: CASKISGQVAYEQYF; V: TRBV4-2; D: TRBD1; J: TRBJ2-7; size: -
DNA: TGCAGTGCTCGACACAGCTACGAGCAGTACTTC; CDR3: CSARHSYEQYF; V: TRBV20-1; D: -; J: TRBJ2-7; size: -
DNA: TGTGCCACCAGTGATCCTACGTACAGGGGGTCCAATCAGCCCCAGCATTTT; CDR3: CATSDPTYRGSNQPQHF; V: TRBV24-1; D: TRBD1; J: TRBJ1-5; size: -
DNA: TGTGCCAGCAGCTCCCCGGGAGGGGTCGAGCAGTACTTC; CDR3: CASSSPGGVEQYF; V: TRBV11-2; D: TRBD2; J: TRBJ2-7; size: -
DNA: TGTGCCAGCAGCAAAACCGGGACACTAACTAACTATGGCTACACCTTC; CDR3: CASSKTGTLTNYGYTF; V: TRBV7-8; D: -; J: TRBJ1-2; size: -
DNA: TGTGCCAGCAGTCTCGCGGCAAACAATCAGCCCCAGCATTTT; CDR3: CASSLAANNQPQHF; V: TRBV2; D: -; J: TRBJ1-5; size: -
DNA: TGTGCCGGGCCCGTGGGAGAAGACTCCTACGAGCAGTACTTC; CDR3: CAGPVGEDSYEQYF; V: TRBV5-6; D: -; J: TRBJ2-7; size: once
DNA: TGTGCCAGCAGCGTAGGAGGCAGGGGGCAGGAAAAACTGTTTTTT; CDR3: CASSVGGRGQEKLFF; V: TRBV9; D: TRBD1; J: TRBJ1-4; size: -
DNA: TGTGCCAGCAGCGTAGGGGACAGGGGTACTGGGCAGTACTTC; CDR3: CASSVGDRGTGQYF; V: TRBV9; D: TRBD1; J: TRBJ2-7; size: once
DNA: TGTGCCACCAGTGATTTTGGCCAGAACGAGCAGTACTTC; CDR3: CATSDFGQNEQYF; V: TRBV24-1; D: -; J: TRBJ2-7; size: -
DNA: TGTGCCAGCAGTGAAGGGACAGGGTTGGAGATAGTGTTTTTT; CDR3: CASSEGTGLEIVFF; V: TRBV2; D: TRBD1; J: TRBJ1-4; size: once
DNA: TGTGCCACCAGTGATTCTCGACTAGCGGGAACAGATACGCAGTATTTT; CDR3: CATSDSRLAGTDTQYF; V: TRBV24-1; D: TRBD2; J: TRBJ2-3; size: -
DNA: TGTGCCACCAGTGATTTCCTCGGCACTGAAGCTTTCTTT; CDR3: CATSDFLGTEAFF; V: TRBV24-1; D: -; J: TRBJ1-1; size: -
DNA: TGTGCCAGTTTACCGACAGGGAAAGCCTACGAGCAGTACTTC; CDR3: CASLPTGKAYEQYF; V: TRBV2; D: TRBD1; J: TRBJ2-7; size: -
DNA: TGTGCCAGCAGGGCTGACAGGGTAGCTAATGAAAAACTGTTTTTT; CDR3: CASRADRVANEKLFF; V: TRBV28; D: TRBD1; J: TRBJ1-4; size: -
DNA: TGCGCCAGCAGCGGGACTAGCGGGGGCCGCACAGATACGCAGTATTTT; CDR3: CASSGTSGGRTDTQYF; V: TRBV5-1; D: TRBD2; J: TRBJ2-3; size: -
DNA: TGTGCCAGTAGTATCGTGACAGCAACTAATGAAAAACTGTTTTTT; CDR3: CASSIVTATNEKLFF; V: TRBV19; D: -; J: TRBJ1-4; size: many
DNA: TGTGCCATCAGTGAGTCGACAGGGGCAGCTTTCTTT; CDR3: CAISESTGAAFF; V: TRBV10-3; D: TRBD1; J: TRBJ1-1; size: once
DNA: TGTGCCAGCCTCCCTGGGGGGGCGGGGACAGATACGCAGTATTTT; CDR3: CASLPGGAGTDTQYF; V: TRBV4-2; D: -; J: TRBJ2-3; size: -
DNA: TGTGCCAGCAGCGTAGGAGACAGGGACCGGCCCCAGCATTTT; CDR3: CASSVGDRDRPQHF; V: TRBV9; D: TRBD1; J: TRBJ1-5; size: -
DNA: TGTGCCAGCAGCTTAGGACAGGGGGGCACCGGGGAGCTGTTTTTT; CDR3: CASSLGQGGTGELFF; V: TRBV7-9; D: TRBD1; J: TRBJ2-2; size: once